This entry lists 18 T cell receptor beta chains sequenced from one sample in a study of breast tumors, draining lymph nodes, adjacent tissues. TCRdb itself ran the multiplex PCR reads through MiXCR, one entry per CDR3 protein. Of approximately 45,000 distinct CDR3 sequences listed, about 21% are singletons. Sequenced material: breast tumor tissue. These receptors were obtained from a female donor with breast cancer. Some clones in this sample may be carry-over from other donors' samples.

The CDR3 region is CASSPLRDNFLYGYTF. The CDR3 DNA is TGTGCCAGCTCACCTCTCAGGGACAACTTCCTTTATGGCTACACCTTC. The chain joins TRBV18 to TRBJ1-2; maybe TRBD1 (6 bases). The CDR3 sequence is 16 residues long. Trimming removed 3 bases at V and 5 bases at J, with 19 bases between. CDR1 is KGHSH and CDR2 is LQKENI in the germline V gene.

This clonotype occurred many times. The gene calls are TRBV11-2 and TRBJ2-3; D may be TRBD1 (5 bases). The germline CDR1 and CDR2 sequences are SGHAT and FQNNGV. CDR3 length: 15 residues. Trimming shortened V by 1 base and J by 1 base, and 9 bases separated the two germline ends. In DNA, the CDR3 is TGTGCCAGCAGCTTAGGCAGGGATGGCACAGATACGCAGTATTTT. This gives the protein CASSLGRDGTDTQYF.

This clonotype was counted at least ten times. One end of the junction varies from germline; a read error may be responsible. V gene TRBV5-6 combines with J gene TRBJ1-3; the D gene is possibly TRBD1 (5 bases). This CDR3 is 16 amino acids long. From germline, CDR1 is SGHDT and CDR2 YYEEEE. The chain's CDR3 is CVSSLLGGESGNTIYF. The CDR3, as DNA: TGTGTCAGCAGCCTACTCGGGGGGGAATCTGGAAACACCATATATTTT.

In this sample, this clonotype turned up many times. The gene calls are TRBV19 and TRBJ2-3, with D unresolved. The CDR3 loop spans 14 amino acids. Trimming removed 3 bases from V and 6 bases from J, with 13 bases in between. Per germline, CDR1 LNHDA and CDR2 SQIVND (reference sequence). The DNA of the CDR3 is TGTGCCAGTAGTATCTCTCCGGTAGAGGATACGCAGTATTTT. This gives the protein CASSISPVEDTQYF. Drawing the rest from reference TRBV19 and TRBJ2-3, the complete variable domain is DGGITQSPKYLFRKEGQNVTLSCEQNLNHDAMYWYRQDPGQGLRLIYYSQIVNDFQKGDIAEGYSVSREKKESFPLTVTSAQKNPTAFYLCASSISPVEDTQYFGPGTRLTVL.

This clonotype has a count of ten or more. The chain couples TRBV7-8 to TRBJ1-5, with TRBD1 as a possible D gene (6 bases). Looked up from germline, CDR1 is SGHVS and CDR2 is FQNEAQ. This CDR3 comprises 14 residues. V dropped 5 bases and J dropped 9 bases, with 17 bases sitting between them. The CDR3 nucleotides read TGTGCCAGCAGCGCAAACAGGGATCGGGGGCCCCAGCATTTT. Amino acids: CASSANRDRGPQHF.

This clonotype was recorded many times. V usage is TRBV6-1 and J usage is TRBJ2-6, with D unclear. Germline lookup yields CDR1 MNHNS and CDR2 SASEGT. V was pared by 1 base and J by 4 bases, with 5 bases between. The CDR3 covers 14 residues. In nucleotides, the CDR3 is TGTGCCAGCAGTGAAGGCGACGGGGCCAACGTCCTGACTTTC. It specifies CASSEGDGANVLTF.

This chain joins TRBV5-6 and TRBJ2-1, with unresolved D. The CDR3 runs 12 residues. Germline lookup yields CDR1 SGHDT and CDR2 YYEEEE. Trimming cost V 4 bases and J 14 bases, with 16 bases left between them. CDR3 sequence: CASSLGPSREFF. CDR3 DNA sequence: TGTGCCAGCAGCCTTGGCCCGAGCCGGGAGTTCTTC.

This clonotype is termed medium-sized (0.01 to 0.1%). This chain links TRBV29-1 with TRBJ1-2; possibly TRBD1 for D (5 bases). Germline CDR1 reads SQVTM; CDR2 reads ANQGSEA. The germline V and J ends were trimmed by 7 bases and 4 bases, with 19 bases remaining between them. CDR3 length: 14 amino acids. The chain's CDR3 is CSALGGREGYGYTF. The CDR3 region has the DNA TGCAGCGCCCTCGGAGGCAGGGAGGGCTATGGCTACACCTTC. Full variable domain (remainder filled in from reference TRBV29-1 and TRBJ1-2): SAVISQKPSRDICQRGTSLTIQCQVDSQVTMMFWYRQQPGQSLTLIATANQGSEATYESGFVIDKFPISRPNLTFSTLTVSNMSPEDSSIYLCSALGGREGYGYTFGSGTRLTVV.

This clonotype was seen repeatedly, ten times or more. The V call is TRBV20-1, the J call TRBJ2-5, with D possibly TRBD1 on 5 matching bases. This CDR3 comprises 12 residues. Germline V gene data show CDR1 as DFQATT and CDR2 as SNEGSKA (reference sequence). The germline V and J ends were trimmed by 5 bases and 1 base, with 8 bases remaining between them. For the CDR3, the DNA is TGCAGTGCTCCTAGGGGCCAAGAGACCCAGTACTTC. Its protein product is CSAPRGQETQYF.

Ten or more counts support this clonotype. The genes are TRBV29-1 and TRBJ1-2; D is perhaps TRBD1 (6 bases). V was shortened by 5 bases and J by 8 bases, with 21 bases between the two germline ends. CDR3 length equals 14 residues. CDR1 is SQVTM, CDR2 ANQGSEA, per germline. CDR3 nucleotide sequence: TGCAGCGTTTCTCCTGACAGAGCTCAGGGGGGCTACACCTTC. It is translated as CSVSPDRAQGGYTF.

The sample holds many counts of this clonotype. The V gene is TRBV20-1, the J gene TRBJ2-1, with 10 bases matching TRBD2. V gave up 5 bases and J gave up 9 bases; unmatched junction bases: 7. Germline-derived CDR1 and CDR2 are DFQATT and SNEGSKA (reference sequence). The CDR3 extends over 13 amino acids. The DNA of the CDR3 is TGCAGTGCTGTACTAGCGGGATTGCGTGAGCAGTTCTTC. Amino acids: CSAVLAGLREQFF.

This clonotype was seen at least ten times. V gene TRBV27 combines with J gene TRBJ2-7, with D perhaps given as TRBD1 or TRBD2 (5 bases each). Germline lookup yields CDR1 MNHEY and CDR2 SMNVEV (reference sequence). Trimming cost V 6 bases and J 2 bases, with 11 bases left between them. This CDR3 spans 13 amino acids. CDR3 nucleotides: TGTGCCAGCAGACGGGACGGAACCTACGAGCAGTACTTC. Its translation: CASRRDGTYEQYF.

There are a few counts of this clonotype. Being one base from a much bigger clone, this may be a read error. The J gene is TRBJ1-2, the V gene TRBV15; TRBD1 aligns across 8 bases. Looked up from germline, CDR1 is LNHNV and CDR2 is YYDKDF (reference sequence). The CDR3 is 13 residues long. V gave up 4 bases and J gave up 4 bases; unmatched junction bases: 2. The CDR3 nucleotides read TGTGCCACCAGCACGACAGGGGTCTATGGCTACACCTTC. This translates into CATSTTGVYGYTF.

This clonotype was picked up a small number of times. The CDR3 nucleotides read TGTGCCAGCAGTGACCTAGCGGGGCCTCACAATGAGCAGTTCTTC. Translating gives CASSDLAGPHNEQFF. This rearrangement joins TRBV6-1 to TRBJ2-1; 9 bases fit TRBD2. Germline V CDR1 and CDR2: MNHNS, SASEGT. J lost 5 bases, V lost 3 bases, and 5 bases had no gene match. This CDR3 is built from 15 residues.

This clonotype was recorded at least ten times. The CDR3 DNA sequence: TGTGCCAGCAGCTTAAGGACTGTTACTAGCTCCTACAATGAGCAGTTCTTC. Encoded protein: CASSLRTVTSSYNEQFF. The rearrangement links TRBV7-9 to TRBJ2-1; D perhaps matches TRBD2 (5 bases). Trimming left V 2 bases short and J 0 bases short, with 14 bases between. The CDR3 totals 17 residues. Germline CDR1 reads SEHNR; CDR2 reads FQNEAQ (reference sequence). Variable domain in full (rest from reference TRBV7-9 and TRBJ2-1): DTGVSQNPRHKITKRGQNVTFRCDPISEHNRLYWYRQTLGQGPEFLTYFQNEAQLEKSRLLSDRFSAERPKGSFSTLEIQRTEQGDSAMYLCASSLRTVTSSYNEQFFGPGTRLTVL.

V is TRBV20-1 and J is TRBJ2-7, with 9 bases lining up with TRBD2. Germline V gene lookup returns CDR1 DFQATT and CDR2 SNEGSKA (reference sequence). The J segment lost 6 bases and the V segment lost 4 bases, leaving 7 bases of the junction unmatched. CDR3 length: 13 amino acids. The CDR3 coding sequence is TGCAGTGCTATCCTCCCTAGCGGGATCGAGCAGTACTTC. It encodes CSAILPSGIEQYF.

The rearrangement links TRBV20-1 to TRBJ2-1; the match to TRBD2 covers 8 bases. Germline V gives CDR1 DFQATT, CDR2 SNEGSKA (reference sequence). The CDR3 spans 14 residues. V was pared by 2 bases and J by 4 bases, with 4 bases of the junction left unmatched. In DNA, the CDR3 is TGCAGTGCTAGAAAAGCGGGAGTTTACAATGAGCAGTTCTTC. This translates into CSARKAGVYNEQFF.

V and J are TRBV20-1 and TRBJ1-1; no clear D. This CDR3 comprises 12 residues. The ends were cut back, 1 base at V and 7 bases at J, with 10 bases in the middle. Germline CDR1 is DFQATT and CDR2 is SNEGSKA (reference sequence). As DNA, the CDR3 is TGCAGTGCTAGAGGCTTGTACGATGAAGCTTTCTTT. This encodes CSARGLYDEAFF.